This TCR beta chain was found in a study of radiotherapy plus CTLA-4 blockade in lung cancer. Ipilimumab-mediated CTLA-4 blockade plus focal radiation was given to patients having chemo-refractory metastatic non-small-cell lung cancer. The data were produced by immunoSEQ multiplex PCR, yet TCRdb's version contains in-frame clones alone and is incomplete. Counted here are approximately 44,000 clones, roughly four fifths occurring once; the ten biggest clones make up approximately 8%. Broader study findings: Blood-borne expansion of tumor-derived TCR clones followed radiotherapy plus ipilimumab.

As regards this clone: Its antigen remains unidentified.

The germline V gene has CDR1 MNHNY and CDR2 SVGAGI (reference sequence). Germline trimming cut 4 bases from V and 3 bases from J; bases unmatched to any gene: 5. This CDR3 comprises 14 residues. The source of this sequence is a human donor with non-small cell lung cancer who had stable disease on radiotherapy plus ipilimumab. Sequenced material: peripheral blood, taken from a patient treated with radiotherapy plus ipilimumab. V usage is TRBV6-6 and J usage is TRBJ2-7; 8 nucleotides agree with TRBD1. The CDR3 region has the DNA TGTGCCAGCAGTTCCTCCGACAGGGGCTACGAGCAGTACTTC. Protein sequence: CASSSSDRGYEQYF.